This record looks at one T cell receptor (beta chain) sequence and its context. It lacks a known antigen. No base quality information exists; no much larger clone differs at one position. This sample was included in a study of blood T cell repertoires in COVID-19 (dated by TCRdb to about 2020). Context from the whole study: Collaborator samples came from the United States, Italy and Spain and covered acute and convalescent phases of COVID-19. The prospective study material was composed of cDNA or gDNA derived from T cells, B-cell-depleted T cells, or PBMCs. A de-identified subject ID, COVID-19 status, age in years and sex were almost always included in the sample metadata. Where HLA class I and class II types were available, the types were taken from metadata supplied by the sample provider, not from assay-based typing. Samples came from the ongoing ImmuneRACE study (first 160 participants) plus 1,254 subjects from 6 global collaborators. The repertoires were released in a freely available public database meant as a resource for research on the immune response to SARS-CoV-2. Deeply sampled blood TCRbeta repertoires from subjects exposed to, actively infected with, or recovered from COVID-19 were included in the dataset. The paper's findings and limits, for the study overall: The amount of clinical and demographic metadata varied by source and participant and was provided uncurated.

The collaborating institutions used their own protocols to collect whole blood in K2EDTA tubes. For TCRbeta analysis, collaborators shipped samples in one of three forms: frozen whole blood, isolated PBMCs, or DNA extracted from either of those sample types. The CDR3 measures 16 amino acids from cysteine to phenylalanine. Of all the DNA, just the CDR3 is kept, 48 bases in frame from base 1. The germline V gene (reference sequence) yields LNHDA for CDR1 and SQIVND for CDR2. Ends trimmed: V by 1 base, J by 4 bases; bases unmatched to a gene: 6. TCRbeta CDR3 regions were amplified from genomic DNA using the immunoSEQ Assay, a bias-controlled multiplex PCR. Per the source publication's procedure: Within the assay, amplification of reference gene primers was used to estimate how many nucleated cells each sample contained. To quantify the absolute abundance of each unique TCRbeta CDR3 rearrangement, sequence reads were collapsed and filtered. Productive Simpson clonality was computed per sample as the square root of Simpson's diversity index over productive rearrangements. Imported from immuneACCESS, the table was reduced by TCRdb to in-frame sequences with V and J called. These copies leave out some clones; in studies compared against another copy, an unresolved V gene accounts for under half, and the cause of the remainder is not known. V and J calls and clone size are as listed in that table; D and trimming were resolved from the DNA. Recorded for this sample are around 130,000 clones; 80% to 90% of them occurred a single time. The ten largest clones represent about 10% of the sample.

The specimen sequenced was peripheral blood. The TCR comes from a man aged 55 to 69 with active or convalescent COVID-19. Rearrangement joined TRBV19 to TRBJ2-5; the junction holds 10 bases that match TRBD2. The CDR3 loop reads CASSIAPASGGETQYF. The DNA sequence is as follows: TGTGCCAGTAGTATAGCCCCGGCTAGCGGGGGAGAGACCCAGTACTTC.